The T cell receptor (beta chain) described here comes from a study of human T cells and chemical hapten exposure. This clonotype was seen only a few times. TCRdb re-derived calls from the RACE reads in MiXCR, one entry per CDR3 protein. The sample yields about 190,000 distinct CDR3 sequences, more than 20% seen once. Time point here: patch test 3, about 24 weeks after DPC sensitization. Documented treatment: therapeutic diphenylcyclopropenone sensitization with weekly scalp DPC. Germline V lookup: CDR1 SGHTA, CDR2 FQGNSA. This CDR3 has 15 residues. Trimming took 5 bases from V and 7 from J, leaving 15 bases between them.

The clonotype was recovered from a woman in her thirties or forties with alopecia areata. Some clones in this sample may be carry-over from other donors' samples. The sample was whole blood, taken in connection with sensitization to the hapten diphenylcyclopropenone (DPC). The rearrangement links TRBV7-2 to TRBJ1-6; TRBD1 might be the D (5 bases). CDR3 coding DNA: TGTGCCAGCAGCCTAAGCCAGGGCAGAAATTCACCCCTCCACTTT. Translated, it gives CASSLSQGRNSPLHF.